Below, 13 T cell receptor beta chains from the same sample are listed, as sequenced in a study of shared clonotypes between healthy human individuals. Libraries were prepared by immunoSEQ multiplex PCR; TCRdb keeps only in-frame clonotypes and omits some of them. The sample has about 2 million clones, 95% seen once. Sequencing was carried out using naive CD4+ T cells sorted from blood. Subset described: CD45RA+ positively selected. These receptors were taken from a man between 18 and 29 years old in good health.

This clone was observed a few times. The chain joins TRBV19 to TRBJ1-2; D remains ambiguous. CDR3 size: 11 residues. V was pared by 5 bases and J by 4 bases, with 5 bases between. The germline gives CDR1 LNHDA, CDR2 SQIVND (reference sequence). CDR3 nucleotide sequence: TGTGCCAGTAGTCACAGCTATGGCTACACCTTC. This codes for CASSHSYGYTF.

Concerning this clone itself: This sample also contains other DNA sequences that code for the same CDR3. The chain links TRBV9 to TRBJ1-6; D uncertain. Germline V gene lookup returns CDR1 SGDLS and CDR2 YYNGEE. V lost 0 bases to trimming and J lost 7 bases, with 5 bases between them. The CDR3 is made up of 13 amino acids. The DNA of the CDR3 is TGTGCCAGCAGCGTAGAAGGGAATTCACCCCTCCACTTT. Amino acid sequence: CASSVEGNSPLHF.

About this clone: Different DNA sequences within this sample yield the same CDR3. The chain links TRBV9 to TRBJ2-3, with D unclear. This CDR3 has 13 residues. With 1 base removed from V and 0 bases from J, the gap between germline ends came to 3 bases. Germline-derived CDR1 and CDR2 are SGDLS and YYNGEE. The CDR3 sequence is CASSVTSTDTQYF. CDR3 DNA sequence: TGTGCCAGCAGCGTAACCAGCACAGATACGCAGTATTTT.

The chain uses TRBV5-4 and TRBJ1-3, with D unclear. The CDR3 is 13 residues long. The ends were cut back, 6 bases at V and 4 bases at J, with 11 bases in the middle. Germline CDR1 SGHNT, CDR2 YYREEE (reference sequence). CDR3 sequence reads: CASNQWAGNTIYF. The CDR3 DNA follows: TGTGCCAGCAACCAATGGGCAGGAAACACCATATATTTT.

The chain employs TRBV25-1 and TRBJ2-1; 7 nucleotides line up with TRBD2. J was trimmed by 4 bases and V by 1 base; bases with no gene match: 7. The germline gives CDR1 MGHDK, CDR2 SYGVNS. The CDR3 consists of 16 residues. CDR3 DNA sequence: TGTGCCAGCAGTGAATTCGGGCGGGGACTATACAATGAGCAGTTCTTC. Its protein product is CASSEFGRGLYNEQFF.

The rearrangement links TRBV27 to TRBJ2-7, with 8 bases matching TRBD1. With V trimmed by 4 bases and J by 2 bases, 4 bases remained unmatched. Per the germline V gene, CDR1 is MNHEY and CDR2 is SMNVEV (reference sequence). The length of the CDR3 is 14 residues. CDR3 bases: TGTGCCAGCAGTTACGGGACAGGTCCCTACGAGCAGTACTTC. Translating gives CASSYGTGPYEQYF.

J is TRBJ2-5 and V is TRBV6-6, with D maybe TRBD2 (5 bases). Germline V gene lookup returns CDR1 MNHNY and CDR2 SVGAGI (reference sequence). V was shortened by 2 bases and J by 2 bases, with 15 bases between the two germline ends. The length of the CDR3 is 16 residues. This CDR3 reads CASSYISAWSQETQYF. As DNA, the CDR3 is TGTGCCAGCAGTTACATTAGCGCTTGGTCTCAAGAGACCCAGTACTTC.

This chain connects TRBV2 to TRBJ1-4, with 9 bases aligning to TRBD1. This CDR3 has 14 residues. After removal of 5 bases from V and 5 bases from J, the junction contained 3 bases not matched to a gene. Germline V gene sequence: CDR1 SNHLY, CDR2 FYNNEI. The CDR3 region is CASSWGTGNEKLFF. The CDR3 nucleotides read TGTGCCAGCAGTTGGGGGACAGGGAATGAAAAACTGTTTTTT.

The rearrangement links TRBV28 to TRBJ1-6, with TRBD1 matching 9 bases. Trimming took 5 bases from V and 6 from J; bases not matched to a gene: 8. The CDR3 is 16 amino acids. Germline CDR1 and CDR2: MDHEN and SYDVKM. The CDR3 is CASSGNRGPSNSPLHF. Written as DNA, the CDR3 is TGTGCCAGCAGTGGGAACAGGGGGCCAAGTAATTCACCCCTCCACTTT.

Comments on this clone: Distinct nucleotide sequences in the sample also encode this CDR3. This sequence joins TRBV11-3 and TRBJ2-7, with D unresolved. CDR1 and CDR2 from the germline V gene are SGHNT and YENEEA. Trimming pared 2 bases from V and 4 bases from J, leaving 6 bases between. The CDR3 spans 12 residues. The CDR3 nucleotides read TGTGCCAGCAGCTTAAAAGGGTACGAGCAGTACTTC. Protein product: CASSLKGYEQYF. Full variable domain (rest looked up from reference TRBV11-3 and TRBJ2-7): EAGVVQSPRYKIIEKKQPVAFWCNPISGHNTLYWYLQNLGQGPELLIRYENEEAVDDSQLPKDRFSAERLKGVDSTLKIQPAELGDSAVYLCASSLKGYEQYFGPGTRLTVT.

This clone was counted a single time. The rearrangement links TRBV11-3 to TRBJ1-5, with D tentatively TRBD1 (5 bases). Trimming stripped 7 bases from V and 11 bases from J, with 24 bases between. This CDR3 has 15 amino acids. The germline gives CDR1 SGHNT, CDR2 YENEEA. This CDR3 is CASTFLRQSSLAQHF. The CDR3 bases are TGTGCCAGCACCTTTCTTAGACAGTCCTCCCTAGCCCAGCATTTT.

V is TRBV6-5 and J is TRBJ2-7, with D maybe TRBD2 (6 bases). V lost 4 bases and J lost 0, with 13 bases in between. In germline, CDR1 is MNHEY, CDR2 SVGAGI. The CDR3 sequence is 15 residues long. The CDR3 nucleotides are TGTGCCAGCAGTTTCCGCGGGGATAGCTCCTACGAGCAGTACTTC. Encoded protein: CASSFRGDSSYEQYF.

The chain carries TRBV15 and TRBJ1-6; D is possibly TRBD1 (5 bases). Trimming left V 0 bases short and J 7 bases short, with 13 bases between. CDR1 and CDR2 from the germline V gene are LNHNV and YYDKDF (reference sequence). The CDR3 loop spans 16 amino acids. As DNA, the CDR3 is TGTGCCACCAGCAGAGATACGGGGCTTCTAAATTCACCCCTCCACTTT. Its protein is CATSRDTGLLNSPLHF.